A selection of T cell receptor beta chains follows, all from one sample in a study of control samples from healthy donors and cancer patients. Assay used: immunoSEQ multiplex PCR; TCRdb lists only in-frame clones, some missing. The sample has 120,000 or so clones; more than 75% are singletons. The sequenced material came from blood. The source of these receptors is a man younger than 45 in good health. The CDR3 runs from the conserved cysteine through the conserved F or W. Each record gives: J gene, V gene, D gene, CDR3 protein. The D gene is left open where the match is weak.

>TRBJ1-2|TRBV2|-
CASSVTYGYTF
>TRBJ2-5|TRBV5-1|TRBD2
CASSSRLAARGFQETQYF
>TRBJ1-2|TRBV6-6|-
CASSTRGAANGYTF
>TRBJ1-2|TRBV10-1|-
CASSETFYGYTF
>TRBJ2-7|TRBV3-1/TRBV3-2|-
CASSNSYEQYF
>TRBJ2-1|TRBV24-1|TRBD1
CATSDPGTELYNEQFF
>TRBJ2-5|TRBV24-1|-
CATSDYEETQYF
>TRBJ2-3|TRBV5-6|TRBD2
CASSSELAGGQSDTQYF
>TRBJ1-5|TRBV18|-
CASSPRGTSGNQPQHF
>TRBJ2-7|TRBV27|-
CASSFTVKSGEQYF
>TRBJ2-4|TRBV21-1|-
CASSKGQGNIQYF